These T cell receptor beta chains were read from a single sample in a study of cytomegalovirus exposure and HLA in healthy donors. Libraries were prepared by immunoSEQ multiplex PCR; TCRdb keeps only in-frame clonotypes and omits some of them. The sample lists 70,000 to 100,000 clones, around two thirds occurring once. The sample was PBMCs. These receptors all come from a woman between 50 and 59 years old in good health and CMV-seropositive. The CDR3 runs from the conserved cysteine through the conserved F or W. Each record gives: J gene, clone size, D gene, V gene, CDR3 protein, CDR3 DNA. A D gene is named only where the DNA matches it firmly. The size of a clone is reported for some rows only, either as once, few or many, or as a class for expanded clones.

TRBJ1-6 | NA | NA | TRBV6-5 | CASTTGSYNSPLHF | TGTGCCAGCACCACCGGCTCCTATAATTCACCCCTCCACTTT
TRBJ2-2 | few | TRBD1 | TRBV6-1 | CASKQGPGELFF | TGTGCCAGTAAACAGGGGCCCGGGGAGCTGTTTTTT
TRBJ1-2 | once | TRBD1 | TRBV10-3 | CASGGQANYGYTF | TGTGCCAGCGGAGGACAGGCAAACTATGGCTACACCTTC
TRBJ1-2 | NA | TRBD1 | TRBV5-5 | CASSPGQGGYGYTF | TGTGCCAGCAGCCCTGGACAGGGGGGCTATGGCTACACCTTC
TRBJ1-2 | NA | NA | TRBV5-6 | CASSLDLQANYGYTF | TGTGCCAGCAGCCTGGATCTACAGGCTAACTATGGCTACACCTTC
TRBJ2-1 | NA | TRBD2 | TRBV10-1 | CASSVGGGPLNEQFF | TGCGCCAGCAGTGTCGGCGGGGGGCCACTCAATGAGCAGTTCTTC
TRBJ1-4 | NA | TRBD1 | TRBV11-2 | CASRTGQLNEKLFF | TGTGCCAGCAGGACGGGACAGCTTAATGAAAAACTGTTTTTT
TRBJ1-3 | NA | NA | TRBV4-2 | CASSQDRRSGNTIYF | TGTGCCAGCAGCCAAGATAGGAGATCTGGAAACACCATATATTTT
TRBJ1-5 | NA | TRBD1 | TRBV19 | CASSAGQGSNQPQHF | TGTGCCAGTAGTGCTGGACAGGGCAGCAATCAGCCCCAGCATTTT
TRBJ2-5 | few | NA | TRBV9 | CASSADREHQETQYF | TGTGCCAGCAGCGCAGACCGGGAGCACCAAGAGACCCAGTACTTC
TRBJ2-5 | NA | TRBD2 | TRBV5-4 | CASSLDPPSGGEETQYF | TGTGCCAGCAGCCTGGACCCCCCTAGCGGGGGGGAAGAGACCCAGTACTTC
TRBJ2-4 | once | TRBD1 | TRBV28 | CASTGQAKNIQYF | TGTGCCAGCACGGGACAGGCCAAAAACATTCAGTACTTC
TRBJ2-2 | few | NA | TRBV6-6 | CASRSRQASIGELFF | TGTGCCAGCAGATCTAGACAGGCTAGCATCGGGGAGCTGTTTTTT
TRBJ1-1 | NA | NA | TRBV5-1 | CASSPQGTEAFF | TGCGCCAGCAGCCCACAGGGTACTGAAGCTTTCTTT
TRBJ1-2 | NA | TRBD1 | TRBV4-1 | CASSPDPGQSYGYTF | TGCGCCAGCAGCCCGGACCCGGGACAGTCCTATGGCTACACCTTC
TRBJ2-7 | few | NA | TRBV5-1 | CASSFTSRPPYEQYF | TGTGCCAGCAGCTTTACTAGCCGCCCCCCCTACGAGCAGTACTTC
TRBJ1-1 | NA | NA | TRBV2 | CASRGTGFF | TGTGCCAGCAGAGGAACAGGTTTCTTT
TRBJ2-3 | once | NA | TRBV7-3 | CASSWGASGVTDTQYF | TGTGCCAGCAGCTGGGGGGCTAGCGGCGTCACAGATACGCAGTATTTT
TRBJ2-5 | NA | NA | TRBV7-7 | CASSLSGHGGSETQYF | TGTGCCAGCAGCTTATCGGGGCATGGAGGGAGTGAGACCCAGTACTTC
TRBJ1-3 | NA | NA | TRBV6-5 | CASSYSIGAGNTIYF | TGTGCCAGCAGTTACTCGATCGGGGCTGGAAACACCATATATTTT
TRBJ1-5 | few | NA | TRBV5-6 | CASSWGAGQPQHF | TGTGCCAGCAGCTGGGGAGCTGGCCAGCCCCAGCATTTT
TRBJ1-1 | few | TRBD1 | TRBV4-1 | CASSSRTGNTEAFF | TGCGCCAGCAGCTCGCGGACAGGGAACACTGAAGCTTTCTTT
TRBJ2-2 | NA | TRBD2 | TRBV6-5 | CASSYRGGNTGELFF | TGTGCCAGCAGTTACCGGGGGGGAAACACCGGGGAGCTGTTTTTT
TRBJ2-3 | NA | TRBD2 | TRBV5-1 | CASSFSGESTDTQYF | TGCGCCAGCAGCTTTAGCGGGGAGAGCACAGATACGCAGTATTTT
TRBJ2-2 | few | NA | TRBV21-1 | CASSRGGDRGAVF | TGTGCCAGCAGCCGGGGGGGGGACCGGGGAGCTGTTTTT
TRBJ2-3 | NA | NA | TRBV5-1 | CASAIGARGDTQYF | TGCGCCAGCGCCATAGGGGCCCGAGGAGATACGCAGTATTTT
TRBJ1-2 | NA | NA | TRBV10-3 | CAITYGQGGGYTF | TGTGCCATCACCTATGGGCAGGGCGGCGGCTACACCTTC
TRBJ1-4 | few | TRBD1 | TRBV6-5 | CAPRRSGQPQEKLFF | TGTGCCCCCCGCCGCTCGGGACAGCCTCAAGAAAAACTGTTTTTT
TRBJ2-7 | NA | NA | TRBV5-1 | CASSFSFLEQYF | TGCGCCAGCAGCTTCAGTTTTCTGGAGCAGTACTTC
TRBJ1-5 | NA | NA | TRBV7-9 | CASSPGNQPQHF | TGTGCCAGCAGCCCGGGCAATCAGCCCCAGCATTTT
TRBJ2-3 | NA | TRBD2 | TRBV19 | CASIRTSGAHTDTQYF | TGTGCCAGTATCCGGACTAGCGGGGCCCACACAGATACGCAGTATTTT
TRBJ1-1 | NA | TRBD1 | TRBV27 | CASRAGGWNTEAFF | TGTGCCAGCAGAGCAGGGGGATGGAACACTGAAGCTTTCTTT
TRBJ2-7 | NA | NA | TRBV27 | CASSLHLSYEQYF | TGTGCCAGCAGTTTGCACCTATCTTACGAGCAGTACTTC
TRBJ2-4 | NA | NA | TRBV29-1 | CSVDAGGWDKNIQYF | TGCAGCGTCGACGCCGGGGGTTGGGACAAAAACATTCAGTACTTC
TRBJ2-2 | NA | TRBD2 | TRBV5-1 | CASSAFPAGDNTGELFF | TGCGCCAGCAGCGCCTTCCCAGCGGGGGACAACACCGGGGAGCTGTTTTTT
TRBJ2-5 | NA | TRBD1 | TRBV7-9 | CASSERQGATKETQYF | TGTGCCAGCAGCGAGAGACAGGGGGCGACGAAGGAGACCCAGTACTTC
TRBJ2-7 | NA | TRBD1 | TRBV28 | CASSLVTGVYEQYF | TGTGCCAGCAGTTTAGTTACAGGGGTCTACGAGCAGTACTTC
TRBJ2-2 | NA | NA | TRBV11-2 | CASRDSGESNTGELFF | TGTGCCAGCAGGGATTCAGGGGAATCGAACACCGGGGAGCTGTTTTTT
TRBJ1-1 | once | NA | TRBV5-1 | CASSGGRTDMNTEAFF | TGCGCCAGCAGCGGGGGACGGACAGACATGAACACTGAAGCTTTCTTT
TRBJ2-5 | NA | TRBD2 | TRBV18 | CASSPYPSGAKETQYF | TGTGCCAGCTCCCCCTACCCTAGCGGGGCGAAAGAGACCCAGTACTTC
TRBJ1-2 | once | TRBD1 | TRBV19 | CASSPGTGPYGYTF | TGTGCCAGTAGCCCCGGGACAGGGCCCTATGGCTACACCTTC
TRBJ1-3 | few | TRBD1 | TRBV9 | CASSVAAGGLNTIYF | TGTGCCAGCAGCGTAGCGGCAGGGGGCTTAAACACCATATATTTT
TRBJ2-3 | NA | TRBD2 | TRBV9 | CASSVVSGGGDTQYF | TGTGCCAGCAGCGTAGTTTCGGGGGGAGGAGATACGCAGTATTTT
TRBJ2-5 | NA | TRBD2 | TRBV27 | CASSLMAGGPETQYF | TGTGCCAGCAGTTTGATGGCGGGGGGGCCAGAGACCCAGTACTTC
TRBJ1-4 | NA | TRBD1 | TRBV27 | CASSLRSGTGREKLFF | TGTGCCAGCAGTTTAAGGAGCGGGACAGGGCGGGAAAAACTGTTTTTT
TRBJ1-1 | once | TRBD1 | TRBV28 | CASNQGVDTEAFF | TGTGCCAGCAACCAGGGGGTGGACACTGAAGCTTTCTTT
TRBJ1-2 | few | TRBD1 | TRBV10-3 | CATEKGQGAGYGYTF | TGTGCGACCGAGAAGGGACAGGGGGCAGGCTATGGCTACACCTTC